The source of this T cell receptor beta chain is a study of tumor and adjacent non-tumor tissue in lung cancer. The overall study: There were around 11 adenocarcinoma, 2 squamous cell carcinoma and 1 small cell lung cancer cases.

Note on this clonotype: Just one base apart from a much larger clone, this may be a read error.

The template was RNA from unsorted bulk tissue. The normal lung tissue was taken more than 3 cm from the tumor edge. TCRbeta libraries were built with three rounds of nested PCR, modified from ARM-PCR. TCRdb re-called the multiplex PCR reads with MiXCR, one entry per CDR3 protein. This table holds about 48,000 distinct CDR3 sequences, under 75% found once. Germline loops: CDR1 MDHEN, CDR2 SYDVKM. The CDR3 consists of 15 residues. The V and J ends lost 7 bases and 0 bases respectively, with 15 bases between them. Sequenced: distant non-tumor lung tissue. This chain uses TRBV28 with TRBJ2-5; D possibly corresponds to TRBD1 (6 bases). This clonotype originated in a woman in her 70s with non-small cell lung cancer. This CDR3 reads CASTTVGQHQETQYF. The CDR3 nucleotides are TGTGCCAGCACCACCGTCGGACAGCACCAAGAGACCCAGTACTTC.